These 19 T cell receptor beta chains originate from one sample sequenced in a study of CD8+ T cells in alopecia areata. Treatment of the sample: oral pan-JAK inhibitor, 5-10 mg twice daily. TCR sequencing used cDNA made by reverse transcription of extracted RNA. Using immunoSEQ multiplex PCR, the repertoire was profiled, and TCRdb retains in-frame clones only, with some absent. The table lists some 220,000 clones, more than 45% of them singletons. The sample in question was CD4+ T cells sorted from blood, obtained at week 4, from a patient treated with tofacitinib. All receptors derive from a human donor with alopecia areata.

The chain uses TRBV29-1 and TRBJ2-3; 9 bases match TRBD1. Germline V gives CDR1 SQVTM, CDR2 ANQGSEA. V shed 1 base and J 4 bases; nucleotides not matched to a gene: 3. The CDR3 covers 14 residues. CDR3 protein: CSVEGQGEPDTQYF. The CDR3 bases are TGCAGCGTTGAAGGACAGGGGGAACCAGATACGCAGTATTTT.

The genes are TRBV29-1 and TRBJ1-4; a possible D gene is TRBD1 (5 bases). The germline gives CDR1 SQVTM, CDR2 ANQGSEA. Trimming left V 5 bases short and J 5 bases short, with 12 bases between. The CDR3 sequence is 13 residues long. CDR3 protein: CSVQGVGNEKLFF. For the CDR3, the DNA is TGCAGCGTTCAGGGAGTGGGCAATGAAAAACTGTTTTTT.

The gene calls are TRBV25-1 and TRBJ1-1; D not resolved. V dropped 4 bases and J dropped 1 base, with 4 bases sitting between them. The germline V gene encodes CDR1 MGHDK and CDR2 SYGVNS. This CDR3 has 12 residues. The CDR3 sequence: CASSAGNTEAFF. CDR3 in DNA: TGTGCCAGCAGTGCGGGGAACACTGAAGCTTTCTTT.

This clone has a handful of counts. The chain links TRBV7-3 to TRBJ2-1; 11 nucleotides align to TRBD2. CDR1 is SGHTA and CDR2 is FQGTGA in the germline V gene. The J segment lost 6 bases and the V segment lost 5 bases, leaving 6 bases of the junction unmatched. The length of the CDR3 is 15 residues. CDR3 protein: CASSPGLAAFNEQFF. The CDR3 DNA reads TGTGCCAGCAGCCCGGGACTAGCGGCCTTCAATGAGCAGTTCTTC.

The gene calls are TRBV29-1 and TRBJ1-1; D call uncertain. CDR3 length equals 14 residues. Germline CDR1 and CDR2: SQVTM and ANQGSEA. V was cut by 4 bases and J by 1 base, with 13 bases left in between. CDR3 coding DNA: TGCAGCGTTGTAGGCAGGCTGACGAACACTGAAGCTTTCTTT. Translation: CSVVGRLTNTEAFF.

This rearrangement joins TRBV9 to TRBJ2-3; D remains unclear. Germline V CDR1 and CDR2: SGDLS, YYNGEE. V was clipped by 0 bases and J by 3 bases, with 14 bases between them. The CDR3 spans 16 residues. As DNA, the CDR3 is TGTGCCAGCAGCGTAGGGGTTGGTAGCCGAACAGATACGCAGTATTTT. Residues: CASSVGVGSRTDTQYF. Full variable domain (outside the CDR3, taken from reference TRBV9 and TRBJ2-3): DSGVTQTPKHLITATGQRVTLRCSPRSGDLSVYWYQQSLDQGLQFLIQYYNGEERAKGNILERFSAQQFPDLHSELNLSSLELGDSALYFCASSVGVGSRTDTQYFGPGTRLTVL.

This clone was counted a few times. V and J are TRBV29-1 and TRBJ1-2; D is possibly TRBD1 (6 bases). V lost 4 bases and J 3 bases, leaving 12 bases between the germline ends. Germline values: CDR1 SQVTM, CDR2 ANQGSEA. The CDR3 is made up of 13 amino acids. The CDR3 nucleotides read TGCAGCGTTGGCAGGGGCGCACACTATGGCTACACCTTC. Its translation: CSVGRGAHYGYTF.

This chain joins TRBV7-9 and TRBJ2-7, with a possible D match to TRBD2 (6 bases). Trimming cost V 0 bases and J 6 bases, with 18 bases left between them. This CDR3 contains 16 residues. CDR1 SEHNR and CDR2 FQNEAQ come from the germline V gene (reference sequence). The CDR3 spells CASSLASTAGSSEQYF. CDR3 coding DNA: TGTGCCAGCAGCTTAGCGTCGACGGCGGGGAGCAGCGAGCAGTACTTC.

This sequence joins TRBV27 and TRBJ1-5, with TRBD1 matching 7 bases. The CDR3 length is 13 residues. CDR1 is MNHEY, CDR2 SMNVEV, per germline (reference sequence). V dropped 8 bases and J dropped 3; count of bases not matched to a gene: 4. The CDR3 is CASLGQDNQPQHF. The CDR3 DNA is TGTGCCAGCCTTGGACAGGACAATCAGCCCCAGCATTTT.

Only a few counts were recorded for this clone. The DNA for the CDR3 is TGCAGCGCCTGGACAGGGGAAGACTATGGCTACACCTTC. Translated, it gives CSAWTGEDYGYTF. The chain couples TRBV29-1 to TRBJ1-2, with 9 bases that match TRBD1. The CDR3 extends over 13 amino acids. The ends lost 7 bases at V and 3 bases at J; junction bases unmatched: 6. Germline V gene lookup returns CDR1 SQVTM and CDR2 ANQGSEA. The full variable domain, with the rest looked up from reference TRBV29-1 and TRBJ1-2, is SAVISQKPSRDICQRGTSLTIQCQVDSQVTMMFWYRQQPGQSLTLIATANQGSEATYESGFVIDKFPISRPNLTFSTLTVSNMSPEDSSIYLCSAWTGEDYGYTFGSGTRLTVV.

This clone was seen a handful of times. The rearrangement uses TRBV6-5 and TRBJ2-5; tentatively, D is TRBD1 (5 bases). The CDR3 length is 15 residues. V lost 0 bases to trimming and J lost 2 bases, with 10 bases between them. Germline V CDR1 and CDR2: MNHEY, SVGAGI. CDR3: CASSYSGAEQETQYF. CDR3 bases: TGTGCCAGCAGTTACTCTGGGGCAGAACAAGAGACCCAGTACTTC.

The chain couples TRBV30 to TRBJ1-2; 7 bases map to TRBD1. Trimming took 2 bases from V and 7 from J; bases not matched to a gene: 13. Germline assignment: CDR1 GTSNPN and CDR2 SVGIG (reference sequence). The CDR3 consists of 15 residues. CDR3 region: CAWSMVSGGLGGYTF. Here the CDR3 DNA reads TGTGCCTGGAGTATGGTGTCAGGGGGTTTAGGTGGCTACACCTTC.

There are a few counts of this clone. Other DNA variants within this sample encode the same CDR3. The CDR3 DNA follows: TGTGCCAGCAGCCCGAGCGGGAACAATGAGCAGTTCTTC. This codes for CASSPSGNNEQFF. The chain couples TRBV7-3 to TRBJ2-1; 7 bases fit TRBD2. Germline V gene lookup returns CDR1 SGHTA and CDR2 FQGTGA. CDR3 length: 13 amino acids. The trim removed 5 bases at V and 5 bases at J, leaving 3 bases unmatched.

The V call is TRBV11-3, the J call TRBJ2-2; D not resolved. Germline CDR1 is SGHNT and CDR2 is YENEEA. This CDR3 is built from 12 residues. Trimming stripped 7 bases from V and 5 bases from J, with 8 bases between. The CDR3 DNA sequence: TGTGCCAGCAAGGGCCGGACCGGGGAGCTGTTTTTT. Protein product: CASKGRTGELFF.

A few counts support this clone. The chain couples TRBV14 to TRBJ2-5; either TRBD1 or TRBD2 may fit D (5 bases each). Trimming took 0 bases from V and 2 from J, leaving 13 bases between them. The CDR3 covers 16 residues. Germline loops: CDR1 SGHDN, CDR2 FVKESK. The CDR3 loop is CASSQERGLFQETQYF. The CDR3 DNA is TGTGCCAGCAGCCAAGAACGGGGCCTTTTTCAAGAGACCCAGTACTTC.

This clone has a count of ten or more. The chain uses TRBV4-1 and TRBJ2-3; maybe TRBD1 (8 bases). The V end lost 4 bases, the J end lost 3 bases, and 14 bases lay between the germline ends. Germline loops: CDR1 MGHRA, CDR2 YSYEKL. The CDR3 covers 15 residues. The DNA of the CDR3 is TGCGCCAGCAGCCGAGACAGGGGAGGGACAGATACGCAGTATTTT. This sequence encodes CASSRDRGGTDTQYF.

Details on this clone: Other DNA sequences in the same sample also yield this CDR3. This chain uses TRBV5-1 with TRBJ1-1; the D is unclear. CDR3 length: 14 residues. V lost 0 bases and J lost 1, with 7 bases in between. The germline V gene encodes CDR1 SGHRS and CDR2 YFSETQ. The CDR3 sequence: CASSLGQANTEAFF. The CDR3 coding sequence is TGCGCCAGCAGCTTGGGGCAGGCGAACACTGAAGCTTTCTTT.

The chain uses TRBV2 and TRBJ1-5; weak D call: TRBD1 (6 bases). Per the germline V gene, CDR1 is SNHLY and CDR2 is FYNNEI. V gave up 3 bases and J gave up 1 base, with 13 bases separating them. The CDR3 runs to 16 residues. The CDR3 region has the DNA TGTGCCAGCAGTGAGGATGGGACATTGAGCAATCAGCCCCAGCATTTT. It codes for CASSEDGTLSNQPQHF. The variable domain in full, with the rest retrieved from reference TRBV2 and TRBJ1-5, is EPEVTQTPSHQVTQMGQEVILRCVPISNHLYFYWYRQILGQKVEFLVSFYNNEISEKSEIFDDQFSVERPDGSNFTLKIRSTKLEDSAMYFCASSEDGTLSNQPQHFGDGTRLSIL.

The chain joins TRBV29-1 to TRBJ1-2; tentatively, D is TRBD1 (6 bases). CDR3 length: 13 amino acids. V was trimmed by 4 bases and J by 3 bases, leaving 12 bases between them. Germline assignment: CDR1 SQVTM and CDR2 ANQGSEA. The CDR3 DNA reads as TGCAGCGTTGGCGGGGCAGGGGACTATGGCTACACCTTC. As protein: CSVGGAGDYGYTF.